This is a list of T cell receptor beta chains from one sample in a study of vaccination effects on CD4 cells after COVID-19. Their antigens are not known. The data were produced by immunoSEQ multiplex PCR, yet TCRdb's version contains in-frame clones alone and is incomplete. The data hold about 68,000 clones, with approximately 80% observed a single time. The source material was CD4+ T cells from PBMCs cultured with SARS-CoV-2 spike peptides, sampled before COVID-19 vaccination. These receptors all come from a human donor who received a COVID-19 vaccine. Each CDR3 is given with its conserved first and last residue.

>TRBJ2-3|TRBV24-1
CATSDWGRGYYDTQYF
>TRBJ2-4|TRBV6-5
CASSPGTGGKNIQYF
>TRBJ2-3|TRBV5-1
CASSPGQVTSTDTQYF
>TRBJ2-3|TRBV2
CASSSQGGGGTDTQYF
>TRBJ1-3|TRBV4-1
CASSQAVYSGNTIYF
>TRBJ1-1|TRBV5-1
CASSSPPGTNTEAFF
>TRBJ2-5|TRBV5-8
CASSLTGAALQETQYF
>TRBJ2-3|TRBV7-2
CASSFEGRDTQYF
>TRBJ1-6|TRBV11-2
CASSTDRARYSPLHF
>TRBJ2-1|TRBV28
CASSLWGLAGGENEQFF
>TRBJ1-1|TRBV19
CASHRGAEAFF
>TRBJ2-1|TRBV5-1
CASSLMITDKYNEQFF
>TRBJ1-1|TRBV25-1
CASSGVTGRSAEAFF
>TRBJ2-5|TRBV10-1
CASSPRQKETQYF
>TRBJ1-2|TRBV24-1
CATSDGHDYGYTF
>TRBJ1-2|TRBV6-5
CAGGTNYGYTF
>TRBJ2-2|TRBV27
CASSTKGLPTGELFF
>TRBJ1-4|TRBV12-5
CASGVRGRGNEKLFF
>TRBJ1-2|TRBV6-2/TRBV6-3
CASSGPGQGTYGYTF
>TRBJ1-1|TRBV10-2
CASSKQGAYTEAFF
>TRBJ1-5|TRBV18
CASSRQSGAHQPQHF
>TRBJ2-3|TRBV6-5
CASSYRGTSTDTQYF
>TRBJ2-4|TRBV5-6
CASSSLGQQGAKNIQYF
>TRBJ1-2|TRBV6-5
CASGQGAGGYTF
>TRBJ2-1|TRBV14
CASSQIRMEQFF
>TRBJ2-1|TRBV24-1
CATSDARAGVYNEQFF
>TRBJ1-5|TRBV28
CASSFPTPGQLNF
>TRBJ2-5|TRBV6-2/TRBV6-3
CASSSPTYYQETQYF
>TRBJ1-4|TRBV24-1
CATSDGTANNEKLFF
>TRBJ2-1|TRBV7-6
CASSTPGTQYNEQFF
>TRBJ1-5|TRBV6-1
CASSESRNQPQHF
>TRBJ2-5|TRBV5-1
CASSSGTGAQETQYF
>TRBJ1-5|TRBV19
CASTRDRAEPQHF
>TRBJ1-1|TRBV9
CASSPQGPTGFAEAFF
>TRBJ1-6|TRBV6-9
CASSLGGSPLHF
>TRBJ2-5|TRBV5-1
CASNANGGYQETQYF